This T cell receptor beta chain was recovered during a study of blood T cell repertoires in COVID-19. The CDR3 is 15 amino acids. CDR1 MNHEY and CDR2 SVGAGI come from the germline V gene. The junction had 8 bases not matched to a gene; V was cut back by 6 bases and J by 6 bases. Original methodology: From reference gene primer amplification, estimates of nucleated cell counts were derived. The assay was immunoSEQ multiplex PCR, and TCRdb's table has in-frame clones only and misses some. Clonal size and the V and J genes are those of that table, whereas D and trimming came from the DNA. The table lists about 250,000 clones, about 90% of them singletons, with about 1.3% in the top ten.

Specimen: peripheral blood. The chain has TRBV6-5 and TRBJ2-3; 11 nucleotides align to TRBD2. The clonotype was recovered from an elderly man with acute or convalescent COVID-19. The CDR3 nucleotides read TGTGCCAGCAGGGTACTAGCGGGAGTATTGGATACGCAGTATTTT. Translation: CASRVLAGVLDTQYF.